This is a list of T cell receptor beta chains from one sample in a study of T-cell reconstitution after alpha-beta-depleted transplantation in children. A single record per CDR3 protein comes from TCRdb applying MiXCR to the PCR reads. In the table there are a few hundred thousand distinct CDR3 sequences, 20% to 30% of which are singletons. Sequences were derived from PBMCs, mostly from graft donor cells, sampled 180 days after TCRalphabeta/CD19-depleted stem cell transplant. The source is a male patient younger than 18 who had a stem cell transplant for acute lymphoblastic leukemia, so the T cells may come from the graft donor. Both conserved end residues are part of each CDR3. The order of the fields is V gene, D gene, clone size, J gene, CDR3 protein, CDR3 DNA. A D gene is named only where the DNA matches it firmly. Clone sizes are given selectively: once, few, many, or a class where the clone is expanded.

TRBV6-1	.	.	TRBJ1-1	CASRPRWGSGAFF	TGTGCCAGCAGACCCCGTTGGGGGAGTGGCGCTTTCTTT
TRBV15	.	.	TRBJ1-5	CATRGVEWGLSAQPQHF	TGTGCCACCAGAGGGGTTGAATGGGGTCTGAGCGCTCAGCCCCAGCATTTT
TRBV4-1	.	once	TRBJ1-5	CASSPYGENNQPQHF	TGCGCCAGCAGCCCGTACGGGGAGAACAATCAGCCCCAGCATTTT
TRBV5-1	TRBD1	.	TRBJ2-1	CASSLFDRGGEQFF	TGCGCCAGCAGCTTGTTTGACAGGGGGGGTGAGCAGTTCTTC
TRBV24-1	.	few	TRBJ2-6	CATSVFGANVLTF	TGTGCCACCAGTGTTTTTGGGGCCAACGTCCTGACTTTC
TRBV4-1	.	.	TRBJ2-7	CASSPGFNYEQYF	TGCGCCAGCAGCCCTGGATTTAACTACGAGCAGTACTTC
TRBV5-4	TRBD2	few	TRBJ2-7	CAARLAGRYEQYF	TGTGCCGCTAGACTAGCGGGTCGCTACGAGCAGTACTTC
TRBV18	TRBD2	.	TRBJ2-5	CASSRLAGQETQYF	TGTGCCAGCTCCCGACTAGCGGGCCAAGAGACCCAGTACTTC
TRBV5-1	.	many	TRBJ2-7	CASSLVSSSYEQYF	TGCGCCAGCAGCTTGGTTTCGAGCTCCTACGAGCAGTACTTC
TRBV4-1	.	.	TRBJ2-7	CASSQLGPSGSYEQYF	TGCGCCAGCAGCCAACTGGGCCCGAGCGGATCCTACGAGCAGTACTTC
TRBV18	.	.	TRBJ1-1	CASSPPAKNTEAFF	TGTGCCAGCTCACCACCGGCCAAGAACACTGAAGCTTTCTTT
TRBV5-6	.	many	TRBJ2-1	CASSSGWGDEQFF	TGTGCCAGCAGCTCAGGGTGGGGCGATGAGCAGTTCTTC
TRBV7-9	.	few	TRBJ2-3	CASTPGTYF	TGTGCCAGCACCCCAGGAACCTATTTT
TRBV3-1	.	few	TRBJ2-2	CASTSGTITGELFF	TGTGCCAGCACTTCCGGGACCATCACCGGGGAGCTGTTTTTT
TRBV9	TRBD2	few	TRBJ2-1	CASSVYQAGGLYNEQFF	TGTGCCAGCAGCGTATATCAGGCGGGAGGGCTCTACAATGAGCAGTTCTTC
TRBV5-1	.	few	TRBJ2-7	CASSLGTATDEQYF	TGCGCCAGCAGCTTGGGGACAGCCACCGACGAGCAGTACTTC
TRBV6-1	TRBD1	.	TRBJ1-1	CASRRRTGGPEAFF	TGTGCCAGCAGACGAAGGACAGGAGGCCCTGAAGCTTTCTTT
TRBV5-1	.	.	TRBJ2-5	CASSLGTQIRETQYF	TGCGCCAGCAGCTTGGGGACCCAGATTCGGGAGACCCAGTACTTC
TRBV27	.	.	TRBJ2-2	CASSIWTPNTGELFF	TGTGCCAGCAGTATATGGACCCCGAACACCGGGGAGCTGTTTTTT
TRBV24-1	TRBD1	.	TRBJ2-1	CATSDTGTGRISEQFF	TGTGCCACCAGTGACACCGGGACAGGAAGAATATCTGAGCAGTTCTTC
TRBV7-2	.	.	TRBJ1-1	CASSLRGWTEAFF	TGTGCCAGCAGCTTACGGGGGTGGACTGAAGCTTTCTTT
TRBV6-2/TRBV6-3	TRBD1	.	TRBJ2-7	CASSYSGTGGREQYF	TGTGCCAGCAGTTACTCCGGGACAGGGGGCCGCGAGCAGTACTTC
TRBV14	.	.	TRBJ2-3	CASSQVLGGRRTDTQYF	TGTGCCAGCAGCCAAGTTCTAGGAGGTCGTCGCACAGATACGCAGTATTTT
TRBV12-3/TRBV12-4	TRBD1	.	TRBJ2-7	CASSPPGTGNDYEQYF	TGTGCCAGCAGTCCTCCCGGGACAGGGAATGACTACGAGCAGTACTTC
TRBV14	.	.	TRBJ2-1	CASSQDLGVRLYNEQFF	TGTGCCAGCAGCCAAGATCTAGGGGTCAGGCTCTACAATGAGCAGTTCTTC
TRBV10-3	.	few	TRBJ2-7	CAISAGKRQWGSTLEQYF	TGTGCCATCAGTGCAGGCAAGCGCCAATGGGGATCGACCCTCGAGCAGTACTTC
TRBV5-1	TRBD1	.	TRBJ1-1	CASSSGTGGFLNTEAFF	TGCGCCAGCAGCTCCGGGACAGGGGGGTTTTTGAACACTGAAGCTTTCTTT
TRBV7-6	.	few	TRBJ1-1	CASSLEGVGNTEAFF	TGTGCCAGCAGCTTAGAAGGGGTTGGGAACACTGAAGCTTTCTTT
TRBV11-2	TRBD2	.	TRBJ2-7	CASSLRQRGSYEQYF	TGTGCCAGCAGCTTGAGACAGCGGGGATCCTACGAGCAGTACTTC
TRBV20-1	TRBD2	.	TRBJ2-1	CSARLAGAHNEQFF	TGCAGTGCTCGACTAGCGGGAGCCCACAATGAGCAGTTCTTC
TRBV29-1	TRBD2	.	TRBJ2-7	CSPTPGLVPIYEQYF	TGCAGCCCTACTCCGGGACTAGTTCCCATCTACGAGCAGTACTTC
TRBV20-1	.	many	TRBJ1-1	CSVPRSQLNSEAFF	TGCAGTGTACCTCGTTCACAGCTGAACTCTGAAGCTTTCTTT
TRBV15	TRBD2	few	TRBJ2-4	CATSRDRTSGAPNIQYF	TGTGCCACCAGCAGAGACCGGACTAGCGGGGCCCCAAACATTCAGTACTTC
TRBV5-1	.	few	TRBJ2-4	CASSHPGIQNIQYF	TGCGCCAGCAGCCACCCCGGGATCCAAAACATTCAGTACTTC
TRBV5-6	TRBD1	.	TRBJ2-1	CASSLGTVLTGFF	TGTGCCAGCAGCCTCGGGACAGTCTTAACGGGGTTCTTC
TRBV5-4	.	few	TRBJ2-7	CASSLEGNSYEQYF	TGTGCCAGCAGCTTGGAAGGGAACTCCTACGAGCAGTACTTC
TRBV4-1	.	.	TRBJ2-7	CASSQATGNAYEQYF	TGCGCCAGCAGCCAAGCAACAGGTAACGCCTACGAGCAGTACTTC
TRBV7-6	TRBD1	.	TRBJ2-7	CASSLGGQEPYEQYF	TGTGCCAGCAGCTTAGGGGGACAGGAGCCCTACGAGCAGTACTTC
TRBV15	.	few	TRBJ1-6	CATSRDPGDNSPLHF	TGTGCCACCAGCAGAGATCCGGGGGATAATTCACCCCTCCACTTT
TRBV2	.	.	TRBJ2-2	CASSYRATGLAGELFF	TGTGCCAGCAGTTACCGGGCCACCGGTTTAGCCGGGGAGCTGTTTTTT
TRBV14	.	.	TRBJ2-1	CASSQEGALGLITFFYNEQFF	TGTGCCAGCAGCCAAGAGGGAGCCCTGGGACTTATCACGTTTTTTTACAATGAGCAGTTCTTC
TRBV12-3/TRBV12-4	.	.	TRBJ2-7	CASSLYSANEQYF	TGTGCCAGCAGTTTATATAGCGCGAACGAGCAGTACTTC
TRBV24-1	TRBD2	.	TRBJ2-1	CATQGSGDNEQFF	TGTGCCACCCAAGGGAGCGGGGACAATGAGCAGTTCTTC
TRBV5-1	.	few	TRBJ1-4	CASSPDRFYEKLFF	TGCGCCAGCAGCCCAGACAGGTTTTATGAAAAACTGTTTTTT
TRBV5-1	.	.	TRBJ2-1	CASKGGGKDEQFF	TGCGCCAGCAAGGGGGGAGGGAAGGATGAGCAGTTCTTC
TRBV9	TRBD2	.	TRBJ2-7	CASSHTLAGLSSYEQYF	TGTGCCAGCAGCCACACTTTAGCGGGCTTGAGCTCCTACGAGCAGTACTTC
TRBV5-1	TRBD1	few	TRBJ1-1	CASSRFFRRGGQVYEAFF	TGCGCCAGCAGCCGTTTTTTTCGGAGGGGGGGACAGGTCTATGAAGCTTTCTTT
TRBV7-3	.	many	TRBJ1-1	CASSADRYTEAFF	TGTGCCAGCAGCGCGGACAGATACACTGAAGCTTTCTTT
TRBV4-2	TRBD2	.	TRBJ2-7	CASSHMTSPYEQYF	TGTGCCAGCAGCCATATGACTAGCCCGTATGAGCAGTACTTC
TRBV10-1	TRBD2	.	TRBJ2-1	CASSEGLAPSNEQFF	TGCGCCAGCAGTGAAGGACTAGCGCCATCCAATGAGCAGTTCTTC
TRBV6-5	.	.	TRBJ2-7	CASSYSESSSYEQYF	TGTGCCAGCAGTTACTCGGAGTCTAGCTCCTACGAGCAGTACTTC
TRBV27	.	few	TRBJ2-7	CASGGQSSYEQYF	TGTGCCAGCGGGGGCCAGAGCTCCTACGAGCAGTACTTC
TRBV4-1	TRBD1	few	TRBJ2-3	CASKRTGAADTQYF	TGCGCCAGCAAACGGACAGGGGCAGCAGATACGCAGTATTTT
TRBV11-1	.	.	TRBJ2-3	CASSFLGDSGFSTDTQYF	TGTGCCAGCAGCTTCCTGGGGGATAGCGGCTTTAGCACAGATACGCAGTATTTT
TRBV10-3	.	few	TRBJ2-7	CAIQTGAGFQSEQYF	TGTGCCATCCAAACTGGGGCAGGGTTTCAATCCGAGCAGTACTTC
TRBV20-1	.	.	TRBJ2-2	CSAISGGGELFF	TGCAGTGCTATTTCGGGTGGCGGGGAGCTGTTTTTT
TRBV7-8	TRBD1	few	TRBJ1-4	CASSWTRTGNEKLFF	TGTGCCAGCAGCTGGACTCGGACAGGCAATGAAAAACTGTTTTTT